This TCR beta chain derives from a study of CD8+CD57+ T cells in acquired aplastic anemia. Study information: Each DNA sample taken from sorted CD4+ and CD8+ cells came to about 3.2 ug on average. The study's findings and limits: The study found no significant CD8+ Simpson's diversity difference between patients and controls.

This clonotype has just a few counts. Its specificity is unknown. Both TCR beta VDJ combination and CDR3 sequence profiling were carried out. Genomic DNA was the template for this profiling. TCRdb redid the calling of the reads with MiXCR, one entry per CDR3 protein. The repertoire holds about 270,000 distinct CDR3 sequences, with roughly half as singletons. V shed 3 bases, J shed 2 bases, and the junction held 6 bases outside the gene matches. The CDR3 is 15 amino acids. Per germline, CDR1 SEHNR and CDR2 FQNEAQ (reference sequence). The gene calls are TRBV7-9 and TRBJ1-1; 7 bases match TRBD1. Sample: sorted CD4+, CD8+, or CD8+CD57+ T cells (not recorded which) from PBMCs. The clonotype originates from a human donor with severe aplastic anemia or a healthy control (not recorded which). This CDR3 is CASSFVRGRNTEAFF. The CDR3 DNA is TGTGCCAGCAGCTTCGTTAGGGGGCGCAACACTGAAGCTTTCTTT.